This TCR beta chain was obtained from a study of identical twins. The study, taken as a whole, reports: Conclusions rested on cross-sectional statistics rather than following the same donors. Zero-insertion analyses could be partly confounded by invariant MAIT and iNKT cells. Carriage of fewer insertions was seen in abundant cord blood beta clonotypes, whereas memory repertoires showed none.

From germline, CDR1 is KGHSY and CDR2 FQNENV. The CDR3 loop spans 16 amino acids. Trimming removed 5 bases at V and 0 bases at J, with 17 bases between. It was template switching that added a universal primer site, and there were unique molecular identifiers on the cDNA. In TCRdb, the 5' RACE reads were re-called with MiXCR into one record per CDR3 protein. The sample lists 1.5 million to 2 million distinct CDR3 sequences; about 30% were seen once. A remark on this clonotype: What it binds is not known.

This chain joins TRBV16 and TRBJ2-7; the D gene is possibly TRBD2 (5 bases). The receptor was isolated from a newborn girl in good health. Sequencing input: cord blood. The CDR3 region is CASSSRIWRSSYEQYF. In DNA, the CDR3 is TGTGCCAGCAGCTCCAGAATTTGGAGGAGCTCCTACGAGCAGTACTTC.